The 25 T cell receptor beta chains below all came from one sample that was sequenced in a study of regulatory T cells in long-lasting Graves disease. Time point in this sample: newly diagnosed GD, antithyroid drugs for less than 3 months. Researchers made the TCR library from RNA that was extracted from PBMCs. Investigators prepared the TCR beta libraries by applying iRepertoire HTBI primers and Arm-PCR of CDR3 regions. From the multiplex PCR reads, TCRdb called clonotypes with MiXCR, one entry per CDR3 protein. Here the sample spans fewer than 650,000 distinct CDR3 sequences, around 15% being singletons. This sample also appeared in a second study, on T cells in Graves' hyperthyroidism and ophthalmopathy.

The source was peripheral blood mononuclear cells (PBMCs), collected at new diagnosis, from a patient treated with antithyroid drugs. These TCRs come from a man younger than 30 with Graves disease.

Remarks on this clonotype: A junction end diverges from the germline sequence, so it may reflect a read error. The rearrangement uses TRBV7-7 and TRBJ2-2; 8 nucleotides match TRBD1. The CDR3 runs 15 residues. Germline V gives CDR1 SSHAT, CDR2 FNYEAQ (reference sequence). The CDR3 region has the DNA TGTGCTAGCAGCCCGACAGGGGCGGTGGCCGGGGAGCTGTTTTTT. It is translated as CASSPTGAVAGELFF.

Only a few counts were recorded for this clonotype. The chain recombines TRBV9 with TRBJ1-5; maybe TRBD1 (6 bases). This CDR3 spans 13 amino acids. Between the trimmed V and J ends, which lost 3 bases and 5 bases, there was a span of 9 bases. Germline values: CDR1 SGDLS, CDR2 YYNGEE. CDR3 sequence reads: CASSAHRDQPQHF. The DNA of the CDR3 is TGTGCCAGCAGCGCACACAGGGATCAGCCCCAGCATTTT.

Concerning this clonotype: A much larger clone lies one base from this, so it may be a read error. The rearrangement joins TRBV6-1 to TRBJ2-3; D not certain. Germline V gene sequence: CDR1 MNHNS, CDR2 SASEGT. CDR3 length: 14 amino acids. V lost 8 bases and J 4 bases, leaving 16 bases between the germline ends. The CDR3 loop is CASGLVGSSDTQYF. CDR3 DNA: TGTGCCAGCGGTCTAGTCGGCTCTTCAGATACGCAGTATTTT.

The J gene is TRBJ2-1, the V gene TRBV12-3 or TRBV12-4, with 11 bases aligning to TRBD2. With the DNA end fitting TRBJ2-5 better, the J assignment may be wrong. The CDR3 extends over 14 amino acids. The CDR3 nucleotides are TGTGCCAGCAGCATAGCGGGAGGGGAATCGGCCCAGTACTTC. This gives the protein CASSIAGGESAQYF.

This clonotype has more than one count but fewer than ten. This sequence joins TRBV24-1 and TRBJ2-1, with 7 bases lining up with TRBD1. CDR3 length: 15 residues. Germline V gene sequence: CDR1 KGHDR, CDR2 SFDVKD. Losses at the gene ends were 9 bases for V and 5 bases for J; bases not matched to a gene: 12. This CDR3 is CATQGDPTGHNEQFF. CDR3 bases: TGTGCCACCCAGGGGGATCCGACAGGGCACAATGAGCAGTTCTTC.

V and J are TRBV5-6 and TRBJ2-7; no clear D. V was cut by 1 base and J by 0 bases, with 11 bases left in between. This CDR3 has 15 amino acids. Per the germline V gene, CDR1 is SGHDT and CDR2 is YYEEEE. CDR3 coding DNA: TGTGCCAGCAGCTTGCGGCAAACCCTCTCCTACGAGCAGTACTTC. Amino acids: CASSLRQTLSYEQYF. The whole variable domain, filled in from reference TRBV5-6 and TRBJ2-7, reads DAGVTQSPTHLIKTRGQQVTLRCSPKSGHDTVSWYQQALGQGPQFIFQYYEEEERQRGNFPDRFSGHQFPNYSSELNVNALLLGDSALYLCASSLRQTLSYEQYFGPGTRLTVT.

This clonotype was detected only a few times. A junction end diverges from the germline sequence, so it may reflect a read error. The V gene is TRBV11-2, the J gene TRBJ2-1, with 12 bases aligning to TRBD2. Germline V gene data show CDR1 as SGHAT and CDR2 as FQNNGV. CDR3 length equals 15 residues. The CDR3 DNA sequence: TGCGCCAGCAGCCCACAACTAGCGGGAGGATATGAGCAGTTCTTC. This sequence encodes CASSPQLAGGYEQFF. Based on the CDR3 plus reference TRBV11-2 and TRBJ2-1, the full variable domain is EAGVAQSPRYKIIEKRQSVAFWCNPISGHATLYWYQQILGQGPKLLIQFQNNGVVDDSQLPKDRFSAERLKGVDSTLKIQPAKLEDSAVYLCASSPQLAGGYEQFFGPGTRLTVL.

This clonotype was observed at least ten times. As DNA, the CDR3 is TGTGCCACCTCGGGACAGAGGAACACCGGGGAGCTGTTTTTT. Translated, it gives CATSGQRNTGELFF. This chain links TRBV28 with TRBJ2-2; 7 nucleotides agree with TRBD1. Per the germline V gene, CDR1 is MDHEN and CDR2 is SYDVKM. This CDR3 region has 14 residues. Trimming removed 10 bases from V and 1 base from J; junction bases left unmatched: 6.

This clonotype was detected a few times. The chain couples TRBV7-2 to TRBJ1-6; D gene ambiguous. CDR3 length equals 13 residues. V was shortened by 4 bases and J by 8 bases, with 9 bases between the two germline ends. Per germline, CDR1 SGHTA and CDR2 FQGNSA. CDR3 sequence: CASSSQRDSPLHF. CDR3 coding DNA: TGTGCCAGCAGCTCTCAAAGGGATTCACCCCTCCACTTT.

V is TRBV28 and J is TRBJ2-7; possibly TRBD1 or TRBD2 for D (5 bases each). CDR1 is MDHEN and CDR2 is SYDVKM in the germline V gene. This CDR3 is built from 15 residues. The V end was cut by 6 bases, the J end by 0 bases, with 15 bases between. The chain's CDR3 is CASSRDPQSSYEQYF. The CDR3 coding sequence is TGTGCCAGCAGCCGGGACCCCCAGAGCTCCTACGAGCAGTACTTC.

This clonotype was observed at least ten times. Its ends do not fully match the called genes, so a read error is possible. The V gene is TRBV12-3 or TRBV12-4, the J gene TRBJ2-1; 13 bases agree with TRBD2. The CDR3 is made up of 11 amino acids. The CDR3 region is CASSLTSGRVF. CDR3 nucleotide sequence: TGTGCCAGCAGTTTAACTAGCGGGAGGGTCTTC.

The chain uses TRBV30 and TRBJ2-3, with TRBD2 matching 12 bases. The germline gives CDR1 GTSNPN, CDR2 SVGIG (reference sequence). This CDR3 spans 15 amino acids. With V trimmed by 5 bases and J by 6 bases, 9 bases remained unmatched. DNA of the CDR3: TGTGCCTGGCTTCTAGCGGGAGGGCCGGGGGATACGCAGTATTTT. Its protein product is CAWLLAGGPGDTQYF.

As regards this clonotype: This clone may be a read error of a much larger clone one base away. The chain recombines TRBV12-3 or TRBV12-4 with TRBJ2-1; D possibly uses TRBD1 or TRBD2 (5 bases each). This CDR3 region has 14 residues. CDR3 sequence reads: CANSLGVTYNEQFF. CDR3 in DNA: TGTGCCAACAGTTTGGGGGTCACGTACAATGAGCAGTTCTTC.

This clonotype was found many times. The chain combines TRBV7-2 with TRBJ2-1, with a tentative D call TRBD1 (5 bases). Germline CDR1 reads SGHTA; CDR2 reads FQGNSA. Trimming cost V 1 base and J 6 bases, with 7 bases left between them. The CDR3 loop spans 13 amino acids. As DNA, the CDR3 is TGTGCCAGCAGCTTAGACAGGAGCAATGAGCAGTTCTTC. Residues: CASSLDRSNEQFF.

The table lists this clonotype with many counts. The V gene is TRBV9, the J gene TRBJ2-1, with D perhaps matching TRBD2 (6 bases). V shed 4 bases and J shed 9 bases, with 20 bases lying between them. This CDR3 has 15 amino acids. Germline assignment: CDR1 SGDLS and CDR2 YYNGEE. The CDR3, as DNA: TGTGCCAGCAGCCCGCGACTAGATGTCGTTGGTGAGCAGTTCTTC. It yields the protein CASSPRLDVVGEQFF.

This clonotype turned up a few times. DNA of the CDR3: TGTGCCAGCAGCCCCCAGGGGCGGGGGAACACCGGGGAGCTGTTTTTT. It is translated as CASSPQGRGNTGELFF. The chain has TRBV9 and TRBJ2-2; either TRBD1 or TRBD2 may supply D (6 bases each). The CDR3 is 16 residues long. Between the trimmed V and J ends, which lost 4 bases and 1 base, there was a span of 14 bases. Germline V gene sequence: CDR1 SGDLS, CDR2 YYNGEE. Supplemented by reference TRBV9 and TRBJ2-2, the full variable domain reads DSGVTQTPKHLITATGQRVTLRCSPRSGDLSVYWYQQSLDQGLQFLIQYYNGEERAKGNILERFSAQQFPDLHSELNLSSLELGDSALYFCASSPQGRGNTGELFFGEGSRLTVL.

This chain uses TRBV19 with TRBJ2-4; D perhaps matches TRBD1 (5 bases). Germline CDR1 is LNHDA and CDR2 is SQIVND (reference sequence). The CDR3 has 17 residues. Deletions cut 3 bases from V and 6 bases from J, with 21 bases between. CDR3 region: CASSMTHPTALRNIQYF. The CDR3 DNA is TGTGCCAGTAGTATGACCCACCCGACAGCGCTCCGAAACATTCAGTACTTC.

The chain is built from TRBV7-9 and TRBJ1-3; D is uncertain. With 1 base removed from V and 7 bases from J, the gap between germline ends came to 20 bases. The CDR3 spans 17 residues. The germline gives CDR1 SEHNR, CDR2 FQNEAQ (reference sequence). CDR3 in DNA: TGTGCCAGCAGCTTAGAATGGCCGACGGCGGAAGGGAACACCATATATTTT. It encodes CASSLEWPTAEGNTIYF.

This clonotype was seen a few times. This sequence joins TRBV15 and TRBJ1-5, with 7 bases aligning to TRBD1. V trimming: 5 bases; J trimming: 4 bases; junction bases outside the gene matches: 2. The CDR3 is 13 amino acids. Germline values: CDR1 LNHNV, CDR2 YYDKDF (reference sequence). The CDR3 here is CATSLTGNQPQHF. Here the CDR3 DNA reads TGTGCCACCAGCCTGACAGGGAATCAGCCCCAGCATTTT. The full variable domain, completed using reference TRBV15 and TRBJ1-5, is DAMVIQNPRYQVTQFGKPVTLSCSQTLNHNVMYWYQQKSSQAPKLLFHYYDKDFNNEADTPDNFQSRRPNTSFCFLDIRSPGLGDTAMYLCATSLTGNQPQHFGDGTRLSIL.

The V and J genes are TRBV20-1 and TRBJ2-5, with TRBD1 identical over 7 bases. V was clipped by 4 bases and J by 4 bases; unmatched bases: 3. CDR1 and CDR2 (germline): DFQATT, SNEGSKA (reference sequence). The CDR3 has 12 residues. CDR3 sequence reads: CSAIDRAETQYF. In DNA form, the CDR3 reads TGCAGTGCTATCGACAGGGCAGAGACCCAGTACTTC.

This clonotype was detected many times. The chain has TRBV5-8 and TRBJ2-7; tentatively, D is TRBD1 (6 bases). CDR1 is SGHTS and CDR2 is YDEGEE in the germline V gene. The CDR3 is made up of 15 amino acids. V lost 3 bases and J 1 base, leaving 14 bases between the germline ends. The CDR3 DNA sequence: TGTGCCAGCAGCTCTCCGGGACAATCTTCCTACGAGCAGTACTTC. It encodes CASSSPGQSSYEQYF. The variable domain in full, completed from reference TRBV5-8 and TRBJ2-7, reads EAGVTQSPTHLIKTRGQQATLRCSPISGHTSVYWYQQALGLGLQFLLWYDEGEERNRGNFPPRFSGRQFPNYSSELNVNALELEDSALYLCASSSPGQSSYEQYFGPGTRLTVT.

This clonotype came up many times. The chain has TRBV27 and TRBJ1-5; TRBD1 agrees at 7 bases. The CDR3 is made up of 14 amino acids. The J segment lost 9 bases and the V segment lost 6 bases, leaving 11 bases of the junction unmatched. Germline CDR1 MNHEY, CDR2 SMNVEV (reference sequence). The CDR3 region has the DNA TGTGCCAGCAGACCCGACAGGGTATTTGTGCCCCAGCATTTT. This codes for CASRPDRVFVPQHF.

This chain connects TRBV12-3 or TRBV12-4 to TRBJ2-7; 8 bases are a match to TRBD1. V was pared by 5 bases and J by 7 bases, with 7 bases of the junction left unmatched. This CDR3 has 13 residues. The CDR3 region has the DNA TGTGCCAGCAGTCCGGACAGGGATGGAGAGCAGTACTTC. Translated, it gives CASSPDRDGEQYF.

This clonotype has at least ten counts. One end of the junction does not line up with germline, which may come from a read error. This rearrangement joins TRBV4-1 to TRBJ1-5, with D possibly matching TRBD1 (5 bases). From germline, CDR1 is MGHRA and CDR2 YSYEKL. This CDR3 comprises 13 residues. CDR3 bases: TGTGCCAGCAGTCAGGGTGGCAATCAGCCCCAGCATTTT. This encodes CASSQGGNQPQHF.

The V gene is TRBV27, the J gene TRBJ1-2; D unclear. This CDR3 has 13 residues. Between the trimmed V and J ends, which lost 7 bases and 8 bases, there was a span of 17 bases. Germline V gives CDR1 MNHEY, CDR2 SMNVEV (reference sequence). CDR3 nucleotides: TGTGCCAGCACCTCCAGCCACATTTCGGGCTACACCTTC. It is translated as CASTSSHISGYTF.